The source of this T cell receptor (beta chain) is a study of long-term antiretroviral therapy in people with HIV. Between the trimmed V and J ends, which lost 2 bases and 1 base, there was a span of 4 bases. This CDR3 is built from 13 residues. Per the germline V gene, CDR1 is KGHSH and CDR2 is LQKENI. Assay version v3.0 of immunoSEQ was used, and it was run at survey level. Generated by immunoSEQ multiplex PCR, the TCRdb table keeps only in-frame clones and is missing some. The sample has about 39,000 clones; about 85% are singletons. This clone was counted once. This receptor was identified in a woman between 45 and 60 years old with HIV. The sample here was unsorted PBMCs, taken 3.1 years after starting antiretroviral therapy. The V call is TRBV18, the J call TRBJ2-3; D remains ambiguous. For the CDR3, the DNA is TGTGCCAGCTCACCAGCAGGCACAGATACGCAGTATTTT. Translated, it gives CASSPAGTDTQYF.